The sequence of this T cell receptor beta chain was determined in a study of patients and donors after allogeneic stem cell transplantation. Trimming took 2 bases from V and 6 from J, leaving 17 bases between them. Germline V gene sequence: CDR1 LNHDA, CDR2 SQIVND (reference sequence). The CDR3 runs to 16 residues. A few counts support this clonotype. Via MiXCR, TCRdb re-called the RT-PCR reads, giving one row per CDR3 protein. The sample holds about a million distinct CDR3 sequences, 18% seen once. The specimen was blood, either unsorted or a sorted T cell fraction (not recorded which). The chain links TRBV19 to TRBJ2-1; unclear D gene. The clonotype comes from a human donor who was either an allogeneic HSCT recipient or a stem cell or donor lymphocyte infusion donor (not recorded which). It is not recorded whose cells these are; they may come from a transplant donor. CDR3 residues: CASSIRVTGLINEQFF. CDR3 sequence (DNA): TGTGCCAGTAGTATAAGGGTTACCGGTCTGATCAATGAGCAGTTCTTC.